This T cell receptor beta chain was found in a study of regulatory T cells in long-lasting Graves disease (dated by TCRdb to about 2021). Regarding the research as a whole: In the newly diagnosed Graves' disease group, patients had been taking antithyroid drugs for less than 3 months. A total of about 33 samples underwent TCR sequencing, from about 13 patients with persistent Graves' disease and about 20 patients with newly diagnosed Graves' disease. This study used TCR sequencing and RNA sequencing of peripheral blood to compare persistent Graves' disease patients against newly diagnosed Graves' disease patients. The study was conducted in China and was registered as a clinical trial. Summary of the overall study and its limitations: Compared with newly diagnosed patients, patients with persistent Graves' disease had lower TCR Shannon entropy and fewer highly expanded clones, which suggests clonal expansion. Sequencing and analysis were restricted to the TCR beta chain. As a limitation, the authors acknowledged that the small sample size may reduce accuracy. The study examined only peripheral blood because the primary lesion, thyroid tissue, could not be accessed. Preferential use of TRBV28, TRBJ1-2 and TRBJ2-5 was observed in persistent disease, whereas TRBV20-1 and TRBJ2-1 were favored in newly diagnosed disease. More public clonotypes were shared among persistent patients (approximately 3,000) than among newly diagnosed patients (approximately 1,000).

This clonotype occurred a few times. This receptor's antigen is unknown. No quality values exist for individual bases; no much larger clone is one base distant. The library was generated by multiplex PCR. The sequencer was an Illumina HiSeq 4000. iRepertoire HTBI primers and Arm-PCR amplification of CDR3 regions were used to construct TCR beta libraries. PCR products were gel purified before sequencing. Processing in the source paper ran as follows. Across samples, 55 to 80 TRBV and 12 to 15 TRBJ segments were identified and used for gene usage analysis of CDR3 amino acid clonotypes. COPE and FqMerger were used to merge filtered high-quality paired reads into contigs. BLAST was used to align contigs to the IMGT TRBV, TRBD and TRBJ reference genes, and CDR3 was defined following IMGT. Any clonotype with a frequency above 0.1% was counted as a highly expanded clone. Shannon entropy was used to measure repertoire diversity, and the Gini coefficient was used to measure V-J evenness. A clonotype found in more than one individual was treated as public. TCRdb cleaned the public reads at Q25 with fastp, built clones with MiXCR and kept in-frame beta chains. Every distinct CDR3 protein forms one entry, paired with its most common genes and DNA. For this entry, the V and J calls and clone size follow TCRdb and not the study's own pipeline. Within this sample are hundreds of thousands of distinct CDR3 sequences, with 12% of them counted one time only. The ten largest clonotypes hold about 8.9% of the sample.

From the germline V gene, CDR1 is MNHNS and CDR2 is SASEGT. V is pruned by 8 bases and J by 3 bases, leaving 7 bases of the junction without a gene match. Its CDR3 holds 14 amino acids, cysteine through phenylalanine. Only the CDR3 DNA is retained, 42 bases long and in frame from the first base. The intended sense of this specimen's time point label: newly diagnosed GD, antithyroid drugs for less than 3 months. RNA was extracted from PBMCs in TRIzol for both TCR sequencing and RNA sequencing. Graves' disease was diagnosed according to American Thyroid Association guidelines. The patients came from an endocrinology department in Xi'an, China. From each patient, 7.5 to 9.5 milliliters of peripheral blood was collected into an EDTA anticoagulant tube. Ficoll Paque Plus density gradient separation was used to isolate PBMCs, and no further T cell sorting was performed. An Agilent 2100 Bioanalyzer and agarose gel were used to assess RNA quality, and a NanoDrop 2000 was used to measure RNA concentration.

The sample also formed part of further work on T cells in Graves' hyperthyroidism and ophthalmopathy. As described in the second report: Stable Graves' hyperthyroidism was defined as the absence of progression to ophthalmopathy over 18 months of follow-up. The hyperthyroidism patients were between 18 and 65 years old and newly diagnosed, with a disease duration of less than 2 months. Exclusion was applied to patients with uncontrolled infections, other autoimmune diseases, pregnancy or lactation. Diagnoses relied on clinical symptoms, serum thyroxine and TRAb, thyroid ultrasound and orbital computed tomography. For the first round of RT-PCR on the TCR CDR3, the HTBI primer set was used together with the Qiagen OneStep RT-PCR kit. Most expanded thyroid clonotypes (frequency above 0.001) were also found in blood, which suggests that blood repertoires may mirror thyroid immune responses. In cross-validation, a model built on a 13 V-J signature told ophthalmopathy apart from stable hyperthyroidism with less than 90% sensitivity and around 81% specificity, and in testing the same model reached 80%/75%. In validation, progression to ophthalmopathy was predicted by the model with roughly 69% sensitivity and nearly 75% specificity, a median of 6.5 months before onset. TCR V-J signatures able to tell the groups apart were searched for in a discovery cohort of about a hundred patients, of whom 40 to 45 had Graves' ophthalmopathy and about 60 had stable Graves' hyperthyroidism. An independent validation cohort of under 20 hyperthyroidism patients and approximately 16 patients who later progressed to ophthalmopathy tested prospective prediction of ophthalmopathy. For training and testing, the 95 to 100 patients in the discovery cohort were randomly divided in a 7:3 ratio. Thyroid tissue and blood T-cell repertoires from about 6 Graves' hyperthyroidism patients were also compared in the study. After blood sampling, hyperthyroidism patients were treated with methimazole at a starting dose of 30 mg daily, and ophthalmopathy patients were treated with high-dose intravenous methylprednisolone. A second multiplex PCR round built the libraries, followed by size selection and purification. Libraries were sequenced paired-end with 100 bp reads on an Illumina HiSeq2000. Raw data were processed with SOAPnuke, discarding reads with adapters, uncalled bases, mean Phred below 15, or no exact constant-primer or identifier match. COPE v1.2.5 was used to merge high-quality paired reads, and clonotypes were defined as unique nucleotide sequences. MiTCR v1.1 was used to align the clonotypes against IMGT TRBV, TRBD and TRBJ reference segments. Analysis was restricted to V-J combinations with a frequency above 0.0001, which covered about 99% of repertoires. A TCS score was defined as the ratio between F50 (clonal expansion) and ExV (chaos), using BLOSUM62-based TCRdist between CDR3 peptides within each V-J. Welch's t-statistics and random forest reduced roughly 500 V-J features to 10 to 15, which were used in a naive Bayes classifier (R e1071). No statistical method was used to fix the sample size in advance, and group allocation was not hidden from the investigators. According to the paper, TCR Vbeta CDR3 sequencing was carried out on about 140 peripheral blood samples, which came from fewer than 50 ophthalmopathy, 70 to 80 hyperthyroidism and roughly 17 progressor patients.

Sample: peripheral blood mononuclear cells (PBMCs), taken at new diagnosis, from a patient treated with antithyroid drugs. The V and J genes are TRBV6-1 and TRBJ2-3; 8 central nucleotides agree with TRBD1. This receptor was taken from a woman in her twenties or thirties with Graves disease. Donor details come from another sample of the same person, matched by shared clones. The sequence in DNA is TGTGCCAGCTGCCACCGGGACAGGACAGATACGCAGTATTTT. This is translated as CASCHRDRTDTQYF.